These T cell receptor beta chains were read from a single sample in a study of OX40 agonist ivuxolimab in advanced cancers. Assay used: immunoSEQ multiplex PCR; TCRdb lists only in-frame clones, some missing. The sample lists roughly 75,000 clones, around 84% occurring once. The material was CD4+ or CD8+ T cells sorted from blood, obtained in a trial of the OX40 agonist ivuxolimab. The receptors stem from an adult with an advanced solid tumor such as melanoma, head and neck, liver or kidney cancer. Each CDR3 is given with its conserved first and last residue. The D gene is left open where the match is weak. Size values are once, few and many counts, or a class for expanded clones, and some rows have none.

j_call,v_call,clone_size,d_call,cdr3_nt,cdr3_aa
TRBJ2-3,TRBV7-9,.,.,TGTGCCAGCAGCTTAGAGGGCGCAGATACGCAGTATTTT,CASSLEGADTQYF
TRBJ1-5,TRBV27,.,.,TGTGCCAGCAGTTTGGAACGGAAAAATCAGCCCCAGCATTTT,CASSLERKNQPQHF
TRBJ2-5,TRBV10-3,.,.,TGTGCCATCTCACAGGAACAAGAGACCCAGTACTTC,CAISQEQETQYF
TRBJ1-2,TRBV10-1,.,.,TGCGCCAGCAGCCCGGAGGTGGACTTTGGCTACACCTTC,CASSPEVDFGYTF
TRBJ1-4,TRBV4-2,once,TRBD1,TGTGCCAGCAGCGCCGGGACAGGGGCTGAAAAACTGTTTTTT,CASSAGTGAEKLFF
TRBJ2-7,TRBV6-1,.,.,TGTGCCAGCAGTGAACAAGGGTGGTACGAGCAGTACTTC,CASSEQGWYEQYF
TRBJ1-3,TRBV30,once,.,TGTGCCTGGACCAAGGAGGCCACTCGAAACACCATATATTTT,CAWTKEATRNTIYF
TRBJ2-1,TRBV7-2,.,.,TGTGCCAGCAGCTTAGTTCCCTTTGAGCAGTTCTTC,CASSLVPFEQFF
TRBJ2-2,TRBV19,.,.,TGTGCCGTTCAGGGCGTTACCGGGGAGCTGTTTTTT,CAVQGVTGELFF
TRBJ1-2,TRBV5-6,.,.,TGTGCCAGCCGGAAAGGACTATACACACAGAACTATGGCTACACCTTC,CASRKGLYTQNYGYTF
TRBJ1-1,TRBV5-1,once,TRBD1,TGCGCCAGCAGCTTCAAGACAGGGGGCACTGAAGCTTTCTTT,CASSFKTGGTEAFF
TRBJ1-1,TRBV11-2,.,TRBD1,TGTGCCAGCAGCTTAGACCGACAGGGGAGAAAAATGGGAGCTTTCTTT,CASSLDRQGRKMGAFF
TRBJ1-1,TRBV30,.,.,TGTGCCTGGAGTGTACCCGGGCGGGGGGCGATGAACACTGAAGCTTTCTTT,CAWSVPGRGAMNTEAFF
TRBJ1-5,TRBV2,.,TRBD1,TGTGCCAGCAGCTCCGACAGGGGGCGGAACCAGCCCCAGCATTTT,CASSSDRGRNQPQHF
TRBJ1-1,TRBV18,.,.,TGTGCCAGCTCCGGGGCCGGGGCGATGAACACTGAAGCTTTCTTT,CASSGAGAMNTEAFF
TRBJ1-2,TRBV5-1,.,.,TGCGCCAGCAGCTTGGAGATAGGGACCAACTATGGCTACACCTTC,CASSLEIGTNYGYTF
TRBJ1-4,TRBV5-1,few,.,TGCGCCAGCAGCTTGGATAGTGAAAAACTGTTTTTT,CASSLDSEKLFF
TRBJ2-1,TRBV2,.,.,TGTGCCAGCATGTGGGGGAGCTCCTACAATGAGCAGTTCTTC,CASMWGSSYNEQFF
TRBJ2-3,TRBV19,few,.,TGTGCCAGTAGTATAAGGCTACACCCTAGCACAGATACGCAGTATTTT,CASSIRLHPSTDTQYF
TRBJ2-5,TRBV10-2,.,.,TGCGCCAGCAGTGTAAGTGGGGCATACTTTCGAAAGGACCAGTACTTC,CASSVSGAYFRKDQYF
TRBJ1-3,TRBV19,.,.,TGTGCCAGTATCAGCCGTCCGGGAAACACCATATATTTT,CASISRPGNTIYF
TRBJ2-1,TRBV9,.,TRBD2,TGTGCCAGCAGCTTGCCGGGACTAGCGGGAGAGGAGGGGCAGTTCTTC,CASSLPGLAGEEGQFF
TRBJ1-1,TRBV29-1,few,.,TGCAGCGTTAGGAGGGACACTGAAGCTTTCTTT,CSVRRDTEAFF
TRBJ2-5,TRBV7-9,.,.,TGTGCCAGCAGCCCATTGGCCTCGATTCAAGAGACCCAGTACTTC,CASSPLASIQETQYF
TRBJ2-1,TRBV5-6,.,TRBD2,TGTGCCAGCAGCTTAGGAGCTAGCGGGAGGGCAGGGTCCTACAATGAGCAGTTCTTC,CASSLGASGRAGSYNEQFF